This T cell receptor (beta chain) derives from a study of blood T cell repertoires in COVID-19. Study in general: Italy, Spain and the United States were the sources of the convalescent and acute COVID-19 samples. The analysed material was cDNA or gDNA that came from T cells, B-cell-depleted T cells, or PBMCs.

Authors' data handling: Amplified reference gene primers provided the basis for estimating nucleated cell counts. The repertoire was sequenced with immunoSEQ multiplex PCR; TCRdb's copy has only in-frame clones and lacks some. V, J and clone size were drawn from that table, and D and trimming were deduced from the DNA. The sample consists of around 43,000 clones, around 89% of them appearing once. Losses at the gene ends were 3 bases for V and 2 bases for J; bases not matched to a gene: 2. The CDR3 is 14 amino acids. Germline lookup yields CDR1 LGHDT and CDR2 YNNKEL (reference sequence). What was sequenced was peripheral blood. The rearrangement joins TRBV3-1 (or the pseudogene TRBV3-2) to TRBJ2-7, with 9 bases that match TRBD1. This TCR was sampled from a human donor in a cohort sampled during active COVID-19. CDR3: CASSQRDRAYEQYF. CDR3 nucleotide sequence: TGTGCCAGCAGCCAGCGGGACAGGGCCTACGAGCAGTACTTC.